This T cell receptor (beta chain) was profiled in a study of T-cell memory formation after mild COVID-19. This clonotype appeared a few times. MiXCR, run by TCRdb on the 5' RACE reads, gives a single entry per CDR3 protein. The sample lists more than 55,000 distinct CDR3 sequences; 9.5% were seen once. The sequence derives from a man aged 18 to 30 who had mild COVID-19 (a few samples of this study predate the infection). Cell type and time point are not known. Sequencing was done on a sample of PBMCs or a T cell subset sorted from them (not recorded which).

The CDR3 DNA reads as TGTGCCAGCAGGACGTCCGACGGCATTCAGTACTTC. Amino acid sequence: CASRTSDGIQYF. This rearrangement joins TRBV12-3 or TRBV12-4 to TRBJ2-4; D gene uncertain. V was cut by 6 bases and J by 9 bases, with 12 bases left in between. The CDR3 contains 12 residues.